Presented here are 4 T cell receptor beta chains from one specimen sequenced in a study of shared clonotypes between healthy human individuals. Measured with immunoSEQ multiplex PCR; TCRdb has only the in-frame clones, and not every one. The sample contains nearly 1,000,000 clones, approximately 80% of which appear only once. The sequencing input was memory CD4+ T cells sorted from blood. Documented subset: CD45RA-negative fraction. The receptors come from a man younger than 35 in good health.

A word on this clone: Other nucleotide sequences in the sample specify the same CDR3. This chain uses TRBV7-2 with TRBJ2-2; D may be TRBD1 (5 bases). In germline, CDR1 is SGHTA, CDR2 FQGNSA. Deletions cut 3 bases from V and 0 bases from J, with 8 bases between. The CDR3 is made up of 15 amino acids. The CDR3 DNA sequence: TGTGCCAGCAGCTTGGCAGGGCCGAACACCGGGGAGCTGTTTTTT. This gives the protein CASSLAGPNTGELFF.

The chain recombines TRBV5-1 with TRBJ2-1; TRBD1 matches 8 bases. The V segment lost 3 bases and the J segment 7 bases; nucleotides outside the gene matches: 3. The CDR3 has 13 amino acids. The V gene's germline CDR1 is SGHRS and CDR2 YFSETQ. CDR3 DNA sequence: TGCGCCAGCAGCTCCGGGACAGGAAATGAGCAGTTCTTC. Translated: CASSSGTGNEQFF.

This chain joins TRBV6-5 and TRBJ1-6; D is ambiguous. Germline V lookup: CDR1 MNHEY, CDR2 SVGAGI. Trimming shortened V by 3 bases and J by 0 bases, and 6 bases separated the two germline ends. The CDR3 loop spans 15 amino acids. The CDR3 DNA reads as TGTGCCAGCAGTTATCAGCTCTCCTATAATTCACCCCTCCACTTT. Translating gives CASSYQLSYNSPLHF.

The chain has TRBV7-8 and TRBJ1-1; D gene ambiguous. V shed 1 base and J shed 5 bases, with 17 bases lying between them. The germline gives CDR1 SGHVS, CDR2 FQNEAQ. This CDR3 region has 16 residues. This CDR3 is CASSLVGIRLGTEAFF. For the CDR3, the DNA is TGTGCCAGCAGCTTAGTGGGTATCAGGCTTGGTACTGAAGCTTTCTTT.